This entry lists 7 T cell receptor beta chains sequenced from one sample in a study of beta chain features in type 1 diabetes. The investigators reverse transcribed all of the isolated RNA, so they sequenced expressed TCRB transcripts. The table came from immunoSEQ multiplex PCR; TCRdb's copy has only in-frame clones and leaves some out. The sample carries about 900,000 clones, 15% to 20% recorded once. Sequencing was performed on naive CD4+ T cells from blood. The source is a woman younger than 30 in good health.

The V and J genes are TRBV5-6 and TRBJ2-7, with D unclear. Germline V lookup: CDR1 SGHDT, CDR2 YYEEEE. The CDR3 loop spans 11 amino acids. V lost 0 bases and J lost 6, with 4 bases in between. The CDR3 region is CASSLAGEQYF. DNA of the CDR3: TGTGCCAGCAGCTTGGCGGGCGAGCAGTACTTC.

The rearrangement uses TRBV7-9 and TRBJ2-3; TRBD2 agrees at 11 bases. Losses at the gene ends were 3 bases for V and 5 bases for J; bases not matched to a gene: 4. This CDR3 contains 15 residues. The germline V gene encodes CDR1 SEHNR and CDR2 FQNEAQ (reference sequence). The CDR3 loop is CASSFRTSGLDTQYF. DNA of the CDR3: TGTGCCAGCAGCTTCCGGACTAGCGGGTTAGATACGCAGTATTTT.

This clone was counted only a few times. The chain carries TRBV19 and TRBJ1-1, with D tentatively TRBD1 (5 bases). The germline V gene has CDR1 LNHDA and CDR2 SQIVND (reference sequence). The CDR3 sequence is 14 residues long. V shed 6 bases and J shed 6 bases, with 17 bases lying between them. In DNA form, the CDR3 reads TGTGCCAGTAGACCCGTCGGCCGGGGCGCTGAAGCTTTCTTT. Its protein product is CASRPVGRGAEAFF.

This clone was seen a handful of times. Other DNA sequences of this sample code for an identical CDR3. The chain uses TRBV11-2 and TRBJ2-7; D may be TRBD1 (5 bases). Trimming cost V 3 bases and J 3 bases, with 9 bases left between them. The CDR3 sequence is 13 residues long. Germline V gives CDR1 SGHAT, CDR2 FQNNGV. CDR3 bases: TGTGCCAGCAGCTTTACAGGCAGCTACGAGCAGTACTTC. This sequence encodes CASSFTGSYEQYF.

This chain joins TRBV15 and TRBJ2-1; TRBD2 aligns across 12 bases. CDR3 length: 15 residues. J gave up 8 bases and V 3 bases, and 5 bases lay outside the gene matches. Looked up from germline, CDR1 is LNHNV and CDR2 is YYDKDF (reference sequence). In DNA form, the CDR3 reads TGTGCCACCAGCAGCTGGACTAGCGGGAATCATGAGCAGTTCTTC. It yields the protein CATSSWTSGNHEQFF.

This clone was counted only a few times. The J gene is TRBJ1-2, the V gene TRBV5-4; possible D gene TRBD1, 6 bases. CDR3 length: 14 amino acids. V was shortened by 5 bases and J by 7 bases, with 18 bases between the two germline ends. Germline CDR1 reads SGHNT; CDR2 reads YYREEE (reference sequence). Here the CDR3 reads CASRATGPVGGYTF. In nucleotides, the CDR3 is TGTGCCAGCAGGGCAACAGGGCCGGTAGGTGGCTACACCTTC.

In its sample, this clone was seen once. This chain links TRBV7-8 with TRBJ2-1, with 9 bases that match TRBD2. The CDR3 runs 18 residues. The V gene's germline CDR1 is SGHVS and CDR2 FQNEAQ. With V trimmed by 3 bases and J by 7 bases, 16 bases remained unmatched. Here the CDR3 reads CASSFSKGSSGSMNEQFF. CDR3 nucleotide sequence: TGTGCCAGCAGCTTCAGTAAGGGCAGTAGCGGGAGTATGAATGAGCAGTTCTTC.